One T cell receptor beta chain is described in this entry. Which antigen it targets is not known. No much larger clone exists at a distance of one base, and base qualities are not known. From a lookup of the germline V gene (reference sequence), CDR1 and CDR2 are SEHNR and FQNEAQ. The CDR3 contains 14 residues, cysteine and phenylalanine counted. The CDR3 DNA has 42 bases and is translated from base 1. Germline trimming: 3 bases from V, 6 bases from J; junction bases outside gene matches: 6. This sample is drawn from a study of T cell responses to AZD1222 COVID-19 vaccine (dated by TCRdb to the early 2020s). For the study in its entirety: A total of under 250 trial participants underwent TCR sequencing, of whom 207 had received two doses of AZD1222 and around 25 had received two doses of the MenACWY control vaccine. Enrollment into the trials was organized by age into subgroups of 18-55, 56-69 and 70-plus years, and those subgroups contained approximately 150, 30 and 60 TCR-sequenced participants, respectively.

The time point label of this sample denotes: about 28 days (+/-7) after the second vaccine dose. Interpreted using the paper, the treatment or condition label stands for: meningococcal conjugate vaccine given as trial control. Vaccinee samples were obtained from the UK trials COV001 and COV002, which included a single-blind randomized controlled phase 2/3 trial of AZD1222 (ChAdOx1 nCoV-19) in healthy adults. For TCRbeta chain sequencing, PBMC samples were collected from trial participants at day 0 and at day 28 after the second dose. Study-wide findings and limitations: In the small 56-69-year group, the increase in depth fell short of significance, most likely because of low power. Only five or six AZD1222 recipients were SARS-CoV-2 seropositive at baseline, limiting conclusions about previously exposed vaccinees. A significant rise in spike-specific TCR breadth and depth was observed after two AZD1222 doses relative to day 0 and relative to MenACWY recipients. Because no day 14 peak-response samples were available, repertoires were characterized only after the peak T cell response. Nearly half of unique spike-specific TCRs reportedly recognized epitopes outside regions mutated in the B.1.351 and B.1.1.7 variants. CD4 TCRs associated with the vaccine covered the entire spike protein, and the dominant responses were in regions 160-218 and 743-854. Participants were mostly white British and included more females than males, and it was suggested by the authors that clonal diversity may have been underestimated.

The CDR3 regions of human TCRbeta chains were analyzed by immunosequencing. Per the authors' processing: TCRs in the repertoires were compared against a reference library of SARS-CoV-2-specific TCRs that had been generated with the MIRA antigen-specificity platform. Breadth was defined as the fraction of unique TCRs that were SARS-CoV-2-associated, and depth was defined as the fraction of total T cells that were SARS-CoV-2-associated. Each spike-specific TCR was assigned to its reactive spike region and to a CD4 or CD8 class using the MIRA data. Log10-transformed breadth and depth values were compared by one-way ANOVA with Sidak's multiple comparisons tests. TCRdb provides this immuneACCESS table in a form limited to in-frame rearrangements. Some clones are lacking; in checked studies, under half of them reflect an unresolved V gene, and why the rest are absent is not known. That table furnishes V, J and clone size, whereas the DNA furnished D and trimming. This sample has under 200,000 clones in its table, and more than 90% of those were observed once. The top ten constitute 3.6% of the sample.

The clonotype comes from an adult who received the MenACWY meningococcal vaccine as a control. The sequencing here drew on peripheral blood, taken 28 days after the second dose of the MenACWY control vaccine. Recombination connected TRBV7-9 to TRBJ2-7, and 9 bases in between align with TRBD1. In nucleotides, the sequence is TGTGCCAGCAGCTTCGGGACAGGGACCCCCGAGCAGTACTTC. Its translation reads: CASSFGTGTPEQYF.